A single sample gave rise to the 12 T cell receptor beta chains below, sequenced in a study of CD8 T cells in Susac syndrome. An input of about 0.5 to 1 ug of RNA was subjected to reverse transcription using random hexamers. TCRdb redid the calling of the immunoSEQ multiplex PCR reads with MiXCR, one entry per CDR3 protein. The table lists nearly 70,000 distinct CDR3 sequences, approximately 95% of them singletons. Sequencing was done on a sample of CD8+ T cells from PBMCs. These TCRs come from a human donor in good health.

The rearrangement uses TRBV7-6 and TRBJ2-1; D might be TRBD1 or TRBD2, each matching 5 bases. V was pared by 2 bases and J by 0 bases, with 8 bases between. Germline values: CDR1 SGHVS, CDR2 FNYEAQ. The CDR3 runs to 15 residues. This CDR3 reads CASSLRGDSYNEQFF. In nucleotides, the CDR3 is TGTGCCAGCAGCTTAAGAGGGGACTCCTACAATGAGCAGTTCTTC.

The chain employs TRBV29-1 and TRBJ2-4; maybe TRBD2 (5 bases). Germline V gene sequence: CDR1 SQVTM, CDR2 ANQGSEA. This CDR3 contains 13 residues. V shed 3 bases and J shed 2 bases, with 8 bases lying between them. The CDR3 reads CSVEGVPKNIQYF. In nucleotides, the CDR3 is TGCAGCGTTGAGGGAGTACCCAAAAACATTCAGTACTTC.

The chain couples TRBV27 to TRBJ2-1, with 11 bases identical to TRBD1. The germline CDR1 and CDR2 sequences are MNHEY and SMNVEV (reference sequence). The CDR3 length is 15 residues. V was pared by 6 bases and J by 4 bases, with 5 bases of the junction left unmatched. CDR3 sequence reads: CASSPGTGGYNEQFF. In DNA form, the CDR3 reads TGTGCCAGCAGCCCCGGGACAGGGGGATACAATGAGCAGTTCTTC.

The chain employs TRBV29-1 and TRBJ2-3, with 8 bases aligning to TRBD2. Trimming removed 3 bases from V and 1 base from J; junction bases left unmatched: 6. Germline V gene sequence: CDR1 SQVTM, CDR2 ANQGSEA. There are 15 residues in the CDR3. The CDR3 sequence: CSVDRGGFRTDTQYF. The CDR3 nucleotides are TGCAGCGTTGATCGCGGGGGGTTCCGCACAGATACGCAGTATTTT.

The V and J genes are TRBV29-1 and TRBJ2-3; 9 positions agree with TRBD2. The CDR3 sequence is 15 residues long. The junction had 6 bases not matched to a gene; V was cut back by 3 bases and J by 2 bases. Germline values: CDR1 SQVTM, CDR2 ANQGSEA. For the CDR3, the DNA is TGCAGCGTTGAGTGGCTAGCGGGGTACACAGATACGCAGTATTTT. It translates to CSVEWLAGYTDTQYF.

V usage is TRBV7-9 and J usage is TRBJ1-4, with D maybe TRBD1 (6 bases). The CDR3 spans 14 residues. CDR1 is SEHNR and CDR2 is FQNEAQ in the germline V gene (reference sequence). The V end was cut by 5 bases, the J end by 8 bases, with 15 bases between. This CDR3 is CASSTDRRREKLFF. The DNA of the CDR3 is TGTGCCAGCAGCACCGACAGGCGACGGGAAAAACTGTTTTTT.

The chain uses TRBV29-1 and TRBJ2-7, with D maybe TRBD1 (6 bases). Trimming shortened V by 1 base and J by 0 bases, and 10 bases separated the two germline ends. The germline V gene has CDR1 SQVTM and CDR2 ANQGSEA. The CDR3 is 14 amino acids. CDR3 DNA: TGCAGCGTTGAAGGGACAGCCTTCTCCTACGAGCAGTACTTC. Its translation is CSVEGTAFSYEQYF.

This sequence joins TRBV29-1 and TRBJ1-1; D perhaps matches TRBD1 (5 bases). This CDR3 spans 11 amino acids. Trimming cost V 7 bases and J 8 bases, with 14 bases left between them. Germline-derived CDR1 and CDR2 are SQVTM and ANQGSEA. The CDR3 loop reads CSASPGTEAFF. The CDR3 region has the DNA TGCAGCGCCAGTCCGGGGACCGAAGCTTTCTTT.

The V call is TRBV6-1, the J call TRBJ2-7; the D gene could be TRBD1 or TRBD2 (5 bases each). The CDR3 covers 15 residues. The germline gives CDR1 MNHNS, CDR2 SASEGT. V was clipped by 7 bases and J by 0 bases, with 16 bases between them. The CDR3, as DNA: TGTGCCAGCATGTCCGGGACGGAGAGCTCCTACGAGCAGTACGTC. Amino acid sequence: CASMSGTESSYEQYV.

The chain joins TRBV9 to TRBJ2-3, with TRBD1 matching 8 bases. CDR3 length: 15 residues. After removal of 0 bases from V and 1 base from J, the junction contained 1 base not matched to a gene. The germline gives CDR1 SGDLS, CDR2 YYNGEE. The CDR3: CASSVEGQGTDTQYF. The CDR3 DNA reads TGTGCCAGCAGCGTAGAGGGACAGGGCACAGATACGCAGTATTTT.

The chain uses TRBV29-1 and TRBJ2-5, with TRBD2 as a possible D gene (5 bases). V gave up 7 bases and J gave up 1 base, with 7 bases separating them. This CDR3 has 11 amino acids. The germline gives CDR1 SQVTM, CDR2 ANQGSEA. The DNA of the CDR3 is TGCAGCGGGAGGTTCCAAGAGACCCAGTACTTC. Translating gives CSGRFQETQYF.

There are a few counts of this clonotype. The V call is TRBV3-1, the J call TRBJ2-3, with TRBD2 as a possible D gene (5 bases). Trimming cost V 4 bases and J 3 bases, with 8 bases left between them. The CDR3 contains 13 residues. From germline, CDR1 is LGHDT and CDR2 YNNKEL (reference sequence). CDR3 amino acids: CASSPSGTDTQYF. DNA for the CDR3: TGTGCCAGCAGCCCCAGCGGAACAGATACGCAGTATTTT.